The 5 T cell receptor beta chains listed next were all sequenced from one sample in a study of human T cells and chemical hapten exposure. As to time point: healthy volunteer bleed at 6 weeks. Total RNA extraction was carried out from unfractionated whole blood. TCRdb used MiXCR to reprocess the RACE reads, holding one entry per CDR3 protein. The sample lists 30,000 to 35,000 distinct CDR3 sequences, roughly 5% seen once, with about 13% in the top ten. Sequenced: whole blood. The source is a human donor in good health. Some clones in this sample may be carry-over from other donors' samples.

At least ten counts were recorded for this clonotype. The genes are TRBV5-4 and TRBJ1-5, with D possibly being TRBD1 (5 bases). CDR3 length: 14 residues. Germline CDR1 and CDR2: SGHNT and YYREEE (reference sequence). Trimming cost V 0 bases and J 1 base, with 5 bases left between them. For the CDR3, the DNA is TGTGCCAGCAGCTTGGCAGGGAGCAATCAGCCCCAGCATTTT. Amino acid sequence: CASSLAGSNQPQHF.

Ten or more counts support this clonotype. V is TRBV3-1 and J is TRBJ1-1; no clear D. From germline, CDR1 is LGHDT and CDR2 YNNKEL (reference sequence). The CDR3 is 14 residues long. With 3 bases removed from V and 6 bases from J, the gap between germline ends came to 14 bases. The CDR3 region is CASSQTSTLAEAFF. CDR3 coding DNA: TGTGCCAGCAGCCAGACTTCGACCCTCGCTGAAGCTTTCTTT.

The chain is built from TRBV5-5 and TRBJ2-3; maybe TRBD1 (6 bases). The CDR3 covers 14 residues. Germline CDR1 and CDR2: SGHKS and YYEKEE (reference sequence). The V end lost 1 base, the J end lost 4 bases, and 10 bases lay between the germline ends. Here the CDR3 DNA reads TGTGCCAGCAGCTTGCAGGGGTTAGCAGATACGCAGTATTTT. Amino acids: CASSLQGLADTQYF.

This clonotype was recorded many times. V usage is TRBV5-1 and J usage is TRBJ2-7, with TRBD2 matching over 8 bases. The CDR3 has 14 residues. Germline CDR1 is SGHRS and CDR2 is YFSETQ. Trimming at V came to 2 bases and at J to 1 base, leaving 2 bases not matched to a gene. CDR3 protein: CASSLPGGSYEQYF. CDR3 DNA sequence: TGCGCCAGCAGCTTACCGGGGGGGTCCTACGAGCAGTACTTC.

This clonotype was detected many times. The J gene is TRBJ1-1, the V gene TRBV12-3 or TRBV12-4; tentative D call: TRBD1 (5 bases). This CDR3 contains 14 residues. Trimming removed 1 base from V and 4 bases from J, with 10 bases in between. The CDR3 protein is CASSLGGAGTEAFF. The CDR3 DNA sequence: TGTGCCAGCAGTTTAGGAGGGGCGGGCACTGAAGCTTTCTTT.